This paragraph covers one TCR beta chain sequence. No antigen is known for it. From germline, CDR1 is SGHTA and CDR2 FQGNSA. V dropped 5 bases and J dropped 1; count of bases not matched to a gene: 12. CDR3 length: 17 residues. Over chemoradiotherapy, repertoires were sampled more than once. This sample was taken from a study of chemoradiotherapy in HPV16-positive cancers. Study-level results: For HPV16-positive patients, expanding HPV-responsive T cells associated with longer recurrence-free survival. Only two HPV16-positive patients supplied the functional HPV-specificity definition. Candidate HPV-specific clones and E7-related TCR motifs grew in tumor during treatment.

Sequenced by immunoSEQ multiplex PCR; TCRdb stores in-frame clones only, minus some. The table lists around 68,000 clones, more than 70% of them singletons. V usage is TRBV7-2 and J usage is TRBJ2-7; 9 positions match TRBD1. This TCR derives from a human donor with HPV-associated anogenital cancer. This sample comprised blood, obtained from a patient who underwent chemoradiotherapy. The CDR3 region is CASSPDRGLSWSYEQYF. DNA for the CDR3: TGTGCCAGCAGCCCCGACAGGGGGTTAAGTTGGTCCTACGAGCAGTACTTC.